The TCR beta chain under discussion was sequenced for a study of blood T cell repertoires in COVID-19. Study-level information: Spain, Italy and the United States supplied samples that represented acute and convalescent COVID-19.

Method: immunoSEQ multiplex PCR; TCRdb's copy keeps in-frame clones and lacks some. The sample records approximately 120,000 clones, about 83% being singletons. The sequenced sample consisted of peripheral blood. This receptor was taken from a human donor in a cohort sampled during active COVID-19.

CDR3 region: CASSKASTGNTEAFF. The CDR3 DNA sequence: TGTGCCAGCAGCAAAGCCTCGACAGGCAACACTGAAGCTTTCTTT. V usage is TRBV21-1 and J usage is TRBJ1-1; the table's D call TRBD1 went unverified against the DNA. TRBV21-1 is an annotated pseudogene. There are 15 residues in the CDR3.